The sequence of this T cell receptor (beta chain) was determined in a study of blood T cell repertoires in COVID-19. Overall study: COVID-19 samples, acute and convalescent, were from the United States, Italy and Spain.

Losses at the gene ends were 3 bases for V and 8 bases for J; bases not matched to a gene: 13. The germline V gene encodes CDR1 DFQATT and CDR2 SNEGSKA (reference sequence). CDR3 size: 16 residues. Clones were sequenced by immunoSEQ multiplex PCR, and TCRdb holds only the in-frame ones, with some missing. The sample lists under 150,000 clones, roughly 85% occurring once. This receptor was taken from an older woman with COVID-19, enrolled during active disease. The rearrangement joins TRBV20-1 to TRBJ1-4; TRBD1 agrees at 9 bases. Sequencing was done on a sample of peripheral blood. In DNA, the CDR3 is TGCAGTGCTAGTTCCCAGGACAGGGGACTGGGGGAAAAACTGTTTTTT. Its protein product is CSASSQDRGLGEKLFF.